The TCR beta chain described here comes from a study of cytomegalovirus exposure and HLA in healthy donors. Study findings and constraints: By HLA locus, TCR association rates varied in a later analysis, with DRB1 showing the most and HLA-C the fewest. The authors assumed roughly uniform sequencing depth across donors for presence/absence analyses. Previously analyzed data showed that most TCR beta V segments were productive at a frequency of about 90% or about 30%.

The PCR contained 60 Vbeta and 13 Jbeta primers. The repertoire was sequenced with immunoSEQ multiplex PCR; TCRdb's copy has only in-frame clones and lacks some. The data show about 190,000 clones, around four fifths seen once. Trimming removed 3 bases from V and 1 base from J, with 10 bases in between. This CDR3 has 15 residues. Germline values: CDR1 LNHDA, CDR2 SQIVND (reference sequence). This clone was recorded once. Antigen: not known. The rearrangement links TRBV19 to TRBJ2-1; D is possibly TRBD2 (6 bases). This sequence originates from a man aged 40-55 years in good health and CMV-seropositive. The sequencing input was PBMCs. The CDR3 region has the DNA TGTGCCAGTAGTATTCCCCGGGAGTCCTACAATGAGCAGTTCTTC. The encoded protein is CASSIPRESYNEQFF.